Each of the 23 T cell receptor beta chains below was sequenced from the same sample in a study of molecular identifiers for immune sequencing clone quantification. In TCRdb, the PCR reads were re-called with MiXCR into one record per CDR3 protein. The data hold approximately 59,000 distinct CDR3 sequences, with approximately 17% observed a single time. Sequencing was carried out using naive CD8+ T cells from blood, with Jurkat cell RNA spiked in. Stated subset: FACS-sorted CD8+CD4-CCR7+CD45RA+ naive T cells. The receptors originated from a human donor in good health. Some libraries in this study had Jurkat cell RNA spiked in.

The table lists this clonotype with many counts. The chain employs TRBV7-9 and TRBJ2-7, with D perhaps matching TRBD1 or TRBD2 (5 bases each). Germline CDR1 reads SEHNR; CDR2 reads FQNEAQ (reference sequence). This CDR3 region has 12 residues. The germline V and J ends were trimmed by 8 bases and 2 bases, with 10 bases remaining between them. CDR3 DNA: TGTGCCAGCGGTGAGGGGACCTACGAGCAGTACTTC. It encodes CASGEGTYEQYF.

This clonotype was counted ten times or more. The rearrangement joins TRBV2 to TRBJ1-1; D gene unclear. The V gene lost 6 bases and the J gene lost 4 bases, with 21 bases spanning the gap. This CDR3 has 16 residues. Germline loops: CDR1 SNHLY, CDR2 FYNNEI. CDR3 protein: CASRPPGSLYSTEAFF. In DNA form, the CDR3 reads TGTGCCAGCAGACCACCCGGGTCCCTTTATAGCACTGAAGCTTTCTTT. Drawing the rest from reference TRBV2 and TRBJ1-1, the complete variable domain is EPEVTQTPSHQVTQMGQEVILRCVPISNHLYFYWYRQILGQKVEFLVSFYNNEISEKSEIFDDQFSVERPDGSNFTLKIRSTKLEDSAMYFCASRPPGSLYSTEAFFGQGTRLTVV.

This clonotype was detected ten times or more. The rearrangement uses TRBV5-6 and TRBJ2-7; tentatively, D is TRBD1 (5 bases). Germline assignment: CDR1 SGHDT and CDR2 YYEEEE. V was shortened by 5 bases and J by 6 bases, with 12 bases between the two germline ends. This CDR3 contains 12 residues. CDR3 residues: CASSLQVSEQYF. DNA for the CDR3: TGTGCCAGCAGTTTACAGGTCTCCGAGCAGTACTTC.

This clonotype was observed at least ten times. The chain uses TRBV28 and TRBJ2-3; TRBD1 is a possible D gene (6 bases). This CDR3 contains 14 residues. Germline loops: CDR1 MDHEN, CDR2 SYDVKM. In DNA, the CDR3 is TGTGTCTCACAGGGCCCAATTAGCACAGATACGCAGTATTTT. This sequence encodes CVSQGPISTDTQYF. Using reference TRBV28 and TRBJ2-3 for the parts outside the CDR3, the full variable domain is DVKVTQSSRYLVKRTGEKVFLECVQDMDHENMFWYRQDPGLGLRLIYFSYDVKMKEKGDIPEGYSVSREKKERFSLILESASTNQTSMYLCVSQGPISTDTQYFGPGTRLTVL.

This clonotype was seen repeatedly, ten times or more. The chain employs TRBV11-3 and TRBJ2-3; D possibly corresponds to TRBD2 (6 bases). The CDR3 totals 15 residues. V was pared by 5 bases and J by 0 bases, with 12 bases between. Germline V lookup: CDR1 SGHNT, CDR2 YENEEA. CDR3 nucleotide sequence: TGTGCCAGCAGCGCCGGCGGGACTAGCACAGATACGCAGTATTTT. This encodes CASSAGGTSTDTQYF. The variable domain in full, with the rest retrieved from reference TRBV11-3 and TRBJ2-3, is EAGVVQSPRYKIIEKKQPVAFWCNPISGHNTLYWYLQNLGQGPELLIRYENEEAVDDSQLPKDRFSAERLKGVDSTLKIQPAELGDSAVYLCASSAGGTSTDTQYFGPGTRLTVL.

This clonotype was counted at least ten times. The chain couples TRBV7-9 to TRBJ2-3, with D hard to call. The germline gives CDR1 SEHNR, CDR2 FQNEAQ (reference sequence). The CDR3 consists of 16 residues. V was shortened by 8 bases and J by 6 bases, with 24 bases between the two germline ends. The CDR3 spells CASPPLEYENRDTQYF. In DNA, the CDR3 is TGTGCCAGCCCCCCCTTGGAATACGAGAACCGGGATACGCAGTATTTT. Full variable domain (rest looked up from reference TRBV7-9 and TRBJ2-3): DTGVSQNPRHKITKRGQNVTFRCDPISEHNRLYWYRQTLGQGPEFLTYFQNEAQLEKSRLLSDRFSAERPKGSFSTLEIQRTEQGDSAMYLCASPPLEYENRDTQYFGPGTRLTVL.

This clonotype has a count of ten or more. For the CDR3, the DNA is TGCAGTGCTACGCTAGACTGGGCCTACGAGCAGTACTTC. This codes for CSATLDWAYEQYF. The rearrangement links TRBV20-1 to TRBJ2-7; D gene unclear. Trimming pared 4 bases from V and 2 bases from J, leaving 12 bases between. The germline V gene has CDR1 DFQATT and CDR2 SNEGSKA (reference sequence). This CDR3 region has 13 residues.

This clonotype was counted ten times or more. The CDR3 DNA sequence: TGTGCCAGCAGCTTAGGCTCGGTAGCGGGAGGGGAGACCCAGTACTTC. Translating it yields CASSLGSVAGGETQYF. The rearrangement joins TRBV13 to TRBJ2-5; TRBD2 aligns across 11 bases. The CDR3 contains 16 residues. The J segment lost 5 bases and the V segment lost 0 bases, leaving 5 bases of the junction unmatched. Germline V gene sequence: CDR1 PRHDT, CDR2 FYEKMQ (reference sequence).

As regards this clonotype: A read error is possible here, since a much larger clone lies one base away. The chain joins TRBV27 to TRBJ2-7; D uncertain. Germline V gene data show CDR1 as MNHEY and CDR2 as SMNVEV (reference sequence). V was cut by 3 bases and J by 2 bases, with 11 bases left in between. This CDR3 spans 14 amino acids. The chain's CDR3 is CASSLFGQAYEQYF. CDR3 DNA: TGTGCCAGCAGTTTGTTTGGCCAGGCCTACGAGCAGTACTTC.

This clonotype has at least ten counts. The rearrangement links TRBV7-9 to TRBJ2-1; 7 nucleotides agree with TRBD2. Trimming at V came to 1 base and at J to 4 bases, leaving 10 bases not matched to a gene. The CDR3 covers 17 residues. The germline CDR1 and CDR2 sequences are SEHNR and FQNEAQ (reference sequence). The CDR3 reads CASSLGGAGPKYNEQFF. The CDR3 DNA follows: TGTGCCAGCAGCTTAGGAGGAGCGGGGCCCAAATACAATGAGCAGTTCTTC. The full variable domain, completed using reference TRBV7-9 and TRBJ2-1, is DTGVSQNPRHKITKRGQNVTFRCDPISEHNRLYWYRQTLGQGPEFLTYFQNEAQLEKSRLLSDRFSAERPKGSFSTLEIQRTEQGDSAMYLCASSLGGAGPKYNEQFFGPGTRLTVL.

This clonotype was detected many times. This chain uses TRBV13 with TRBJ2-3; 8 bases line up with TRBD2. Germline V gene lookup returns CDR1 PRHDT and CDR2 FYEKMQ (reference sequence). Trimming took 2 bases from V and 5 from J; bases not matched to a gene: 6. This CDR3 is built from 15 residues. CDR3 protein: CASSLKAGAEDTQYF. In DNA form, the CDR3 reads TGTGCCAGCAGCTTAAAAGCGGGAGCGGAAGATACGCAGTATTTT.

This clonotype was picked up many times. The CDR3 DNA reads as TGTGCCAGCAGCTTAGGGGCTAGCGGGACCTACGAGCAGTACTTC. This translates into CASSLGASGTYEQYF. This chain uses TRBV11-2 with TRBJ2-7, with 9 bases aligning to TRBD2. Germline V gene lookup returns CDR1 SGHAT and CDR2 FQNNGV. V dropped 1 base and J dropped 2; count of bases not matched to a gene: 3. This CDR3 contains 15 residues.

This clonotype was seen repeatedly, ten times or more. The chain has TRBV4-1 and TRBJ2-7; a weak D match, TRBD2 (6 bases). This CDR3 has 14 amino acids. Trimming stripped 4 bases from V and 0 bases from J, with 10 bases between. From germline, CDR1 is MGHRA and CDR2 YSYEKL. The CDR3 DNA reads TGCGCCAGCAGCCCCCGGGACTTCTCCTACGAGCAGTACTTC. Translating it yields CASSPRDFSYEQYF.

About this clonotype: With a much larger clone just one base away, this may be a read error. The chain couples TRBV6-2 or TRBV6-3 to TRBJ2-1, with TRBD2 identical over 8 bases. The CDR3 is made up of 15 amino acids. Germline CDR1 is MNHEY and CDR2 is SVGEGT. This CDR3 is CAGSYAGLAVVEQFF. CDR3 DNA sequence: TGTGCCGGCAGTTACGCCGGACTAGCTGTTGTTGAGCAGTTCTTC.

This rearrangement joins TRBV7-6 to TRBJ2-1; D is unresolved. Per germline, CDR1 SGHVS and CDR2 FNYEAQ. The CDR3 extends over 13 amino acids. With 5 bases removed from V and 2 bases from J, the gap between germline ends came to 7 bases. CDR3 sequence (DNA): TGTGCCAGCAGCGTAGGAACCTACAATGAGCAGTTCTTC. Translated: CASSVGTYNEQFF.

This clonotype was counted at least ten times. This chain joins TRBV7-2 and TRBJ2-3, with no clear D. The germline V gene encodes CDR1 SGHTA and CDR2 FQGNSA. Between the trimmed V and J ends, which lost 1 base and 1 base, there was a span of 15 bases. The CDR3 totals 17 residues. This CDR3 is CASSLVLLGRRTDTQYF. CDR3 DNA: TGTGCCAGCAGCTTAGTCTTATTGGGCAGACGCACAGATACGCAGTATTTT.

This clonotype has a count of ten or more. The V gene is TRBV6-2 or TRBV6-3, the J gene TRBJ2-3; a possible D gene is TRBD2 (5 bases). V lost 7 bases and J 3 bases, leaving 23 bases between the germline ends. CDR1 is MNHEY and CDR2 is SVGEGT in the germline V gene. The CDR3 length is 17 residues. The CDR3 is CASTSLKGVSETDTQYF. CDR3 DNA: TGTGCCAGCACCTCCCTCAAGGGAGTGAGCGAAACAGATACGCAGTATTTT.

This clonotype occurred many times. CDR3 amino acids: CASSGSWGVGQPQHF. Here the CDR3 DNA reads TGTGCCAGCAGCGGGTCGTGGGGGGTAGGTCAGCCCCAGCATTTT. The chain carries TRBV5-5 and TRBJ1-5; the D gene is possibly TRBD1 (5 bases). V gave up 4 bases and J gave up 6 bases, with 17 bases separating them. Germline V gene data show CDR1 as SGHKS and CDR2 as YYEKEE (reference sequence). This CDR3 is built from 15 residues.

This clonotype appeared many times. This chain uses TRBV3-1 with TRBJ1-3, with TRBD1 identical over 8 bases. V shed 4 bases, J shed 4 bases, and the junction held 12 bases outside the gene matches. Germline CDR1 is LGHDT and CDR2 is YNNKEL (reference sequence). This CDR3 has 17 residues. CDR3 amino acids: CASSRPLVTGAGNTIYF. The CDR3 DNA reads TGTGCCAGCAGCCGCCCACTAGTGACAGGGGCAGGAAACACCATATATTTT.

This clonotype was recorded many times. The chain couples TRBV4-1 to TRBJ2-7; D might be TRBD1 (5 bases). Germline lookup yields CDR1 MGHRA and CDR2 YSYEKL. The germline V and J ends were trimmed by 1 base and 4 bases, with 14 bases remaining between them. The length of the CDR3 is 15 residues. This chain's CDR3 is CASSQVGDSRYEQYF. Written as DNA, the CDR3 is TGCGCCAGCAGCCAAGTTGGAGACAGCCGATACGAGCAGTACTTC.

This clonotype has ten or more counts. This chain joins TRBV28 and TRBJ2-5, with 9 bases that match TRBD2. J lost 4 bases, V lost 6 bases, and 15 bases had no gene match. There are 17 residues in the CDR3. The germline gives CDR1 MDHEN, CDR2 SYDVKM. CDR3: CASRVLGAGGGPETQYF. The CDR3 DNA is TGTGCCAGCAGGGTCCTTGGCGCGGGGGGGGGCCCAGAGACCCAGTACTTC.

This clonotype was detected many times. CDR3 in DNA: TGTGCCAGCAGCTTATTCTTGGAGGGTCGTTCTGCCGGGGAGCTGTTTTTT. Its protein is CASSLFLEGRSAGELFF. The genes are TRBV11-1 and TRBJ2-2, with D tentatively TRBD2 (6 bases). Germline V gene data show CDR1 as SGHAT and CDR2 as FQDESV (reference sequence). This CDR3 has 17 residues. V was clipped by 2 bases and J by 6 bases, with 19 bases between them. Drawing the rest from reference TRBV11-1 and TRBJ2-2, the complete variable domain is EAEVAQSPRYKITEKSQAVAFWCDPISGHATLYWYRQILGQGPELLVQFQDESVVDDSQLPKDRFSAERLKGVDSTLKIQPAELGDSAMYLCASSLFLEGRSAGELFFGEGSRLTVL.

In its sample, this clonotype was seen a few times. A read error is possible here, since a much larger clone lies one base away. As DNA, the CDR3 is TGTGCCCGCAGCTTAGCCCTGACAGGGAACGAGCAGTACTTC. It translates to CARSLALTGNEQYF. This chain links TRBV7-2 with TRBJ2-7; 7 positions match TRBD1. This CDR3 has 14 amino acids. Germline CDR1 SGHTA, CDR2 FQGNSA.